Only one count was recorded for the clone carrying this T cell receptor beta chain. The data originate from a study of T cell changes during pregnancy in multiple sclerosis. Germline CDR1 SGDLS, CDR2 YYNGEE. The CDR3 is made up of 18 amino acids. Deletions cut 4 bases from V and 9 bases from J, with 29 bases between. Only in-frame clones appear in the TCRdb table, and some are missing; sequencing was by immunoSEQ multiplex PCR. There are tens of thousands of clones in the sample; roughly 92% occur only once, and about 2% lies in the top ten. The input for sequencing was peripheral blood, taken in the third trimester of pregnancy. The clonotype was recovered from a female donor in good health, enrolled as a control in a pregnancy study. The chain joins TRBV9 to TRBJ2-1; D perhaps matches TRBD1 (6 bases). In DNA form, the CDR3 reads TGTGCCAGCAGCTTTACCGGACACCGGGACACGTCTATTGGTGAGCAGTTCTTC. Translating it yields CASSFTGHRDTSIGEQFF.